Below, one T cell receptor beta chain is given with its context. This specimen comes from a study of blood T cell repertoires in COVID-19. V lost 2 bases, J lost 3 bases, and 5 bases stayed unmatched. Per the germline V gene, CDR1 is GTSNPN and CDR2 is SVGIG (reference sequence). This CDR3 is built from 15 residues. Clones were read by immunoSEQ multiplex PCR, and TCRdb kept only the in-frame ones, dropping some. The data contain roughly 160,000 clones, 88% of them seen just once; the ten biggest clones take up roughly 24%. The chain uses TRBV30 and TRBJ2-5, with 11 nucleotides matching TRBD1. The sample was peripheral blood. The origin of this receptor is a man in his 60s with acute or convalescent COVID-19. The CDR3 nucleotides read TGTGCCTGGAGTACCCGGACAGGGGGCGAAGAGACCCAGTACTTC. The encoded protein is CAWSTRTGGEETQYF.